This TCR beta chain comes out of a study of blood T cell repertoires in COVID-19. The Seattle patients joined while their infection was active and were tracked longitudinally afterward. This CDR3 has 13 amino acids. CDR1 is GTSNPN, CDR2 SVGIG, per germline (reference sequence). V lost 5 bases, J lost 11 bases, and 11 bases stayed unmatched. Study processing details: Estimation of nucleated cell counts relied on the amplification of reference gene primers. Libraries were prepared by immunoSEQ multiplex PCR; TCRdb keeps only in-frame clonotypes and omits some of them. The D gene and trimming were derived from the DNA, and the V and J assignments and clone size from that table. Of 150,000 to 200,000 clones in the sample, roughly 80% were seen once.

The source of this sequence is a woman aged 40 to 55 with COVID-19, enrolled during active disease. The chain combines TRBV30 with TRBJ1-1; 10 nucleotides line up with TRBD1. The sequencing sample was made of peripheral blood. CDR3 loop: CAWGRDRGFSAFF. CDR3 bases: TGTGCCTGGGGGAGGGACAGGGGTTTTTCGGCTTTCTTT.